This TCR beta chain was captured in a study of T cells in Graves' hyperthyroidism and ophthalmopathy. This CDR3 region has 15 residues. Germline V gene sequence: CDR1 MNHGY, CDR2 SVAAGI. V shed 4 bases and J 4 bases; nucleotides not matched to a gene: 7. Note on this clonotype: Its cognate antigen is unknown.

Amplified TCR beta CDR3 regions derived from RNA transcripts. Primed by the HTBI set, a first-round RT-PCR was run on the TCR CDR3. TCRdb re-derived calls from the multiplex PCR reads in MiXCR, one entry per CDR3 protein. The table has about 350,000 distinct CDR3 sequences, about 15% seen once. General observations from the study: Blood shared most expanded thyroid clonotypes above 0.001.

Each person with ophthalmopathy scored at least 3 on the Clinical Activity Score, reached NOSPECS grade 4 or higher, and had been ill under 3 months. Exclusion criteria comprised uncontrolled infection, other autoimmune disease, pregnancy or lactation. Orbital computed tomography and thyroid ultrasound, together with serum TRAb and thyroxine and clinical symptoms, were used for diagnoses. The chain links TRBV6-9 to TRBJ2-7; 10 nucleotides match TRBD2. Sequencing was done on a sample of blood. The origin of this receptor is a woman aged 55 to 70 with Graves' ophthalmopathy. The CDR3 bases are TGTGCCAGCAGTTCACCGGGACTAGCGCCATACGAGCAGTACTTC. Encoded protein: CASSSPGLAPYEQYF.